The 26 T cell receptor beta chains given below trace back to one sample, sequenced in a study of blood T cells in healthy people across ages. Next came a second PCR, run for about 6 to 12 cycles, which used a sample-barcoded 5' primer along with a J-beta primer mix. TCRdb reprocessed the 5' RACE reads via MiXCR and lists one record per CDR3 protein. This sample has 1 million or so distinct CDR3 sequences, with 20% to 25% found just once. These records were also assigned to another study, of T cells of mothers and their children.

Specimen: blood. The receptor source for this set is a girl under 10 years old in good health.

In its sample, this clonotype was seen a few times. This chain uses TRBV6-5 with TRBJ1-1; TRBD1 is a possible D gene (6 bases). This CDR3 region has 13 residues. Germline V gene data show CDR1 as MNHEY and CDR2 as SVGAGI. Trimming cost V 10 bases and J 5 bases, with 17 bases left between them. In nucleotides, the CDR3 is TGTGCCACACTCGGGGGGCTCGGTACTGAAGCTTTCTTT. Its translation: CATLGGLGTEAFF.

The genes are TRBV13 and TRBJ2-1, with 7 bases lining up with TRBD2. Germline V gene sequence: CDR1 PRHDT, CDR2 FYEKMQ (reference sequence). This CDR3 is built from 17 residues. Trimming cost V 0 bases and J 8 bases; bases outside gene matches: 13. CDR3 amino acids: CASSLGTAGENGYEQFF. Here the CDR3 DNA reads TGTGCCAGCAGCTTAGGCACGGCGGGAGAGAACGGTTATGAGCAGTTCTTC.

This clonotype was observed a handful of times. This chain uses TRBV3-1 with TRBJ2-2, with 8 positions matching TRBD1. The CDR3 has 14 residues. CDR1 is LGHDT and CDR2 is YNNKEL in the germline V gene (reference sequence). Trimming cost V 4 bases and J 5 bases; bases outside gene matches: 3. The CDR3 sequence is CASSRDRGTGELFF. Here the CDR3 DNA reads TGTGCCAGCAGCCGCGACAGGGGAACCGGGGAGCTGTTTTTT.

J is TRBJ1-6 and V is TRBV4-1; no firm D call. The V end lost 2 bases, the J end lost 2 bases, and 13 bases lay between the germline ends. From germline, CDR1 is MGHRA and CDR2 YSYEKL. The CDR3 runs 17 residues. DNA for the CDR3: TGCGCCAGCAGCCAACCCCAAGGACGGACCTATAATTCACCCCTCCACTTT. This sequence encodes CASSQPQGRTYNSPLHF.

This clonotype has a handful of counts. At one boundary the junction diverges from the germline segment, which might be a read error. The CDR3 DNA follows: TGTGCCGGCAGTTTTCAGGGATATGGCTACACCTTC. This translates into CAGSFQGYGYTF. The chain joins TRBV12-3 or TRBV12-4 to TRBJ1-2, with D maybe TRBD1 (5 bases). The length of the CDR3 is 12 residues.

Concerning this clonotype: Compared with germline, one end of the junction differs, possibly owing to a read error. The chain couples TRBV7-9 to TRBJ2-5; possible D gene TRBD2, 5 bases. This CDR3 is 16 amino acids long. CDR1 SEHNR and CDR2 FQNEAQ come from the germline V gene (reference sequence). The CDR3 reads CASSWRTRGPQEPQYF. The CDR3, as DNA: TGTGCCAGCAGCTGGAGGACTCGCGGGCCCCAAGAGCCCCAGTACTTC.

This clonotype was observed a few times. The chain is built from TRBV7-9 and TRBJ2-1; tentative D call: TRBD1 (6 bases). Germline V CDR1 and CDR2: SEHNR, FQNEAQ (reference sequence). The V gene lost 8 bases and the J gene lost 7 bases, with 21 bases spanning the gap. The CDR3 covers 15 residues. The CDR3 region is CASPREGDNGNEQFF. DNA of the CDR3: TGTGCCAGCCCGCGCGAAGGGGACAACGGGAATGAGCAGTTCTTC.

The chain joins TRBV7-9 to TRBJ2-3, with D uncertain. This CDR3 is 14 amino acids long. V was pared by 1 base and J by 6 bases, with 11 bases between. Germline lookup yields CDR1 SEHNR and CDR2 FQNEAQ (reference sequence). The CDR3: CASSLVGLGDTQYF. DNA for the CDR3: TGTGCCAGCAGCTTAGTAGGCCTGGGGGATACGCAGTATTTT.

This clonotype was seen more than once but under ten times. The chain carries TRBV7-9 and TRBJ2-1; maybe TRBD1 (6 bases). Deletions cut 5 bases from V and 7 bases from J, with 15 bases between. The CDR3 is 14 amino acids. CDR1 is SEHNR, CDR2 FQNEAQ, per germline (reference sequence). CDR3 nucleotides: TGTGCCAGCAGCCTCACAGGGCCGGAAAATGAGCAGTTCTTC. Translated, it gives CASSLTGPENEQFF.

This CDR3 reads CASSQDPGFQAGYTF. Written as DNA, the CDR3 is TGCGCCAGCAGCCAAGATCCAGGCTTTCAGGCGGGCTACACCTTC. The rearrangement joins TRBV4-1 to TRBJ1-2; D uncertain. Trimming cost V 0 bases and J 8 bases, with 16 bases left between them. Per germline, CDR1 MGHRA and CDR2 YSYEKL. This CDR3 comprises 15 residues.

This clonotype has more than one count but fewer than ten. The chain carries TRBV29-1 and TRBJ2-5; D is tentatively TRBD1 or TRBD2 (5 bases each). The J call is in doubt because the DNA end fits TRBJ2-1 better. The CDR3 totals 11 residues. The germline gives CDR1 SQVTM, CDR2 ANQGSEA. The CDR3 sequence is CSVEGGEEQFF. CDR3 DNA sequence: TGCAGCGTTGAAGGAGGGGAGGAGCAGTTCTTC.

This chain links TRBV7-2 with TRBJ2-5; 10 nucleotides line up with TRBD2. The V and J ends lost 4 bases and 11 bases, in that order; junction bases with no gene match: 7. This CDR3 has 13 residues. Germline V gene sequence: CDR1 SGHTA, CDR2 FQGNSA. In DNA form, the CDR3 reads TGTGCCAGCAGCTCACTAGCGGGGACCCAGCAGTACTTC. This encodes CASSSLAGTQQYF.

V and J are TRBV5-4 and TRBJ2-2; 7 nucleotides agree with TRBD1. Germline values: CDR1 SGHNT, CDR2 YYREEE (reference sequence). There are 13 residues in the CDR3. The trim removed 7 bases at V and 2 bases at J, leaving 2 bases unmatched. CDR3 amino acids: CASWDRNTGELFF. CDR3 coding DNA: TGTGCCAGCTGGGACAGAAACACCGGGGAGCTGTTTTTT.

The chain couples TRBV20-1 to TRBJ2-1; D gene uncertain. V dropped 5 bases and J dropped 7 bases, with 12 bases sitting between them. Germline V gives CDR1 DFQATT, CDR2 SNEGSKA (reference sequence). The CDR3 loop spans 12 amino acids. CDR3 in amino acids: CSAQQLVNEQFF. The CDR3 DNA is TGCAGTGCTCAACAACTGGTGAATGAGCAGTTCTTC.

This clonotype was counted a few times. CDR3 nucleotides: TGTGCCAGCAGGAGACAGGGAACTAGCGGGAGCGAGCAGTACTTC. Translated: CASRRQGTSGSEQYF. The rearrangement uses TRBV12-3 or TRBV12-4 and TRBJ2-1; 11 bases line up with TRBD2. The DNA end is a closer match to TRBJ2-7, so the J assignment may be wrong. The CDR3 runs to 15 residues.

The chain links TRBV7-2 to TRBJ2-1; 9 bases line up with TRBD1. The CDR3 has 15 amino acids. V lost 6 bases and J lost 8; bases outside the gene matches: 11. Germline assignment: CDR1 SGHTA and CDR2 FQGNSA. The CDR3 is CASRTSGQGADEQFF. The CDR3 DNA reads TGTGCCAGCAGGACTTCGGGACAGGGAGCTGATGAGCAGTTCTTC.

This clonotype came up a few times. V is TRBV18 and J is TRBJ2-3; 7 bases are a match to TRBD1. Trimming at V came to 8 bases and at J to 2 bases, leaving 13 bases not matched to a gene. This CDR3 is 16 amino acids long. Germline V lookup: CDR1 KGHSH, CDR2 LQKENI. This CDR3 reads CASTPSDRTPTDTQYF. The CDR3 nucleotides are TGTGCCAGCACGCCCTCGGACAGGACGCCCACAGATACGCAGTATTTT. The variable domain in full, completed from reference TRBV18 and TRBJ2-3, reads NAGVMQNPRHLVRRRGQEARLRCSPMKGHSHVYWYRQLPEEGLKFMVYLQKENIIDESGMPKERFSAEFPKEGPSILRIQQVVRGDSAAYFCASTPSDRTPTDTQYFGPGTRLTVL.

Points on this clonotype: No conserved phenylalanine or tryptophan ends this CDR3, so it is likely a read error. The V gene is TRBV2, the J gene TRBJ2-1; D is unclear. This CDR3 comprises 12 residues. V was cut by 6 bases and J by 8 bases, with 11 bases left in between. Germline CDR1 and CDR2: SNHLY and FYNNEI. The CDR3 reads CASSSSGHEQFL. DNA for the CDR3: TGTGCCAGCAGCTCATCCGGCCATGAGCAGTTCCTC.

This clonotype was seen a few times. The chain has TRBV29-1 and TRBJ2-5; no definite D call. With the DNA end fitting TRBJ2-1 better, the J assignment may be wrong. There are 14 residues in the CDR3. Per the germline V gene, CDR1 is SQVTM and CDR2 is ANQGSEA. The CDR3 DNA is TGCAGCGTTGGCGCGACTCTCTTAAGGAATGAGCAGTTCTTC. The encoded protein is CSVGATLLRNEQFF.

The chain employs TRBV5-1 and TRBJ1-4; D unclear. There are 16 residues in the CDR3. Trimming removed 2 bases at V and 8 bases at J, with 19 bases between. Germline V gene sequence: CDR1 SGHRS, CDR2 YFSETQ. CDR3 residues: CASSFVGPASGEKLFF. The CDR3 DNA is TGCGCCAGCAGCTTCGTTGGTCCGGCATCCGGAGAAAAACTGTTTTTT.

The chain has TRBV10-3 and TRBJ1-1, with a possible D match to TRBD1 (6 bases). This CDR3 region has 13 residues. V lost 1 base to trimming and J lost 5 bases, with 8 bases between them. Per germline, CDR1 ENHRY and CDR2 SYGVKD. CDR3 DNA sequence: TGTGCCATCAGTGAGTTAGGACAGACTGAAGCTTTCTTT. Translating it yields CAISELGQTEAFF.

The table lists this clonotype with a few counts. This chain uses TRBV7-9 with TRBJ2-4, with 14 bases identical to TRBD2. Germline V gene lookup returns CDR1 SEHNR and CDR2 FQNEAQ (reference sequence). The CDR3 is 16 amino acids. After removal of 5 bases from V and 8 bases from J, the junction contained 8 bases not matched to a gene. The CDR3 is CASSPPSGLAGDIQYF. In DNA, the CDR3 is TGTGCCAGCAGCCCACCCTCGGGACTAGCGGGGGACATTCAGTACTTC.

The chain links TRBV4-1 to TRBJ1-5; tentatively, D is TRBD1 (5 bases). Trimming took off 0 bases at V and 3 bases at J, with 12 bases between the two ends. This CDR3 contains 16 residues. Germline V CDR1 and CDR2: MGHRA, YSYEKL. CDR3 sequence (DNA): TGCGCCAGCAGCCAAGAGGGGCCGGGTGTCAATCAGCCCCAGCATTTT. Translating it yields CASSQEGPGVNQPQHF.

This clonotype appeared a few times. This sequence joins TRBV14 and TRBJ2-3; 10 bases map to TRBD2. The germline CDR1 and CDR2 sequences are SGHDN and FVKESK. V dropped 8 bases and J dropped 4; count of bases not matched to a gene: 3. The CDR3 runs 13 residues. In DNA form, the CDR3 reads TGTGCCAGCTCGAGCGGGAGGGCAGATACGCAGTATTTT. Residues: CASSSGRADTQYF.

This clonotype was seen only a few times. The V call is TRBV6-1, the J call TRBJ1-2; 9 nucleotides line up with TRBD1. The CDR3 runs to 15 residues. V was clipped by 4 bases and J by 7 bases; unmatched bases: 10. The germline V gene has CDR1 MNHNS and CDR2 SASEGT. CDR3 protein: CASSAEDRGGSGYTF. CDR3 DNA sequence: TGTGCCAGCAGTGCTGAGGACAGGGGAGGGAGTGGCTACACCTTC.

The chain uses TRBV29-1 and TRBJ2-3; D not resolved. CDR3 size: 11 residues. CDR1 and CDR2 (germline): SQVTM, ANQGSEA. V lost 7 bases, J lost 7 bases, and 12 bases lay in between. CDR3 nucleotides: TGCAGCGCCGACCTGGCGAATACGCAGTATTTT. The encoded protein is CSADLANTQYF.